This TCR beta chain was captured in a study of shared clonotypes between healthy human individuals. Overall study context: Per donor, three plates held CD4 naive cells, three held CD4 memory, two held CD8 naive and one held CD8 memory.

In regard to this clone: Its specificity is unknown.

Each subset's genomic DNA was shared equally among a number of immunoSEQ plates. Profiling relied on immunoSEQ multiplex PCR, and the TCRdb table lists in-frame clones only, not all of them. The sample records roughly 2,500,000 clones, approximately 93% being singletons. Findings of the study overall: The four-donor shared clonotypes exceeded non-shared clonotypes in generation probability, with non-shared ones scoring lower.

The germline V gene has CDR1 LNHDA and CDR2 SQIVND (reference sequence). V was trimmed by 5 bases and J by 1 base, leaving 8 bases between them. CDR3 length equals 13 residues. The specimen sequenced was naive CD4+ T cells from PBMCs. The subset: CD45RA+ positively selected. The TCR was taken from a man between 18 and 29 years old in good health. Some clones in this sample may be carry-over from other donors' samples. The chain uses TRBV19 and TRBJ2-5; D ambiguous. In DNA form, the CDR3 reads TGTGCCAGTAGTTATAGAGGCCAAGAGACCCAGTACTTC. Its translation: CASSYRGQETQYF.